This TCR beta chain was documented in a study of OX40 agonist ivuxolimab in advanced cancers. Germline V lookup: CDR1 ENHRY, CDR2 SYGVKD. The CDR3 extends over 14 amino acids. V was clipped by 3 bases and J by 4 bases, with 12 bases between them. TCRdb's table, derived via immunoSEQ multiplex PCR, lists solely in-frame clones and lacks some. The repertoire consists of some 94,000 clones, with approximately 90% occurring once and the leading ten covering about 0.81%. This sequence was found in an adult with an advanced solid tumor such as melanoma, head and neck, liver or kidney cancer. Sequencing used CD4+ or CD8+ T cells sorted from blood, obtained in a trial of the OX40 agonist ivuxolimab. The V call is TRBV10-3, the J call TRBJ2-5; D gene unclear. The CDR3 bases are TGTGCCATCAGTGACCGTGGGGATGTAGAGACCCAGTACTTC. The encoded protein is CAISDRGDVETQYF.